Each of the 32 T cell receptor beta chains below was sequenced from the same sample in a study of T cell repertoires in cytomegalovirus infection. What these receptors recognize is not known. Each CDR3 protein is one row after TCRdb ran MiXCR on the reads. The table shows hundreds of thousands of distinct CDR3 sequences, with 33% occurring only once. Sequencing was performed on cultured PBMCs, taken from culture after CMV antigen stimulation. Receptors were obtained from a human donor in good health (CMV status not recorded). Some clones in this sample may be carry-over from other donors' samples.

This clonotype was counted a few times. The genes are TRBV5-1 and TRBJ2-2, with a tentative D call TRBD1 (6 bases). V was cut by 4 bases and J by 4 bases, with 14 bases left in between. The CDR3 length is 15 residues. Germline CDR1 SGHRS, CDR2 YFSETQ. CDR3 loop: CASSPNTGSTGELFF. CDR3 DNA: TGCGCCAGCAGCCCAAATACAGGGAGCACCGGGGAGCTGTTTTTT.

This sequence joins TRBV6-5 and TRBJ1-2; no clear D. Germline values: CDR1 MNHEY, CDR2 SVGAGI. Trimming took off 6 bases at V and 2 bases at J, with 7 bases between the two ends. The CDR3 runs 12 residues. CDR3 amino acids: CASRSGNYGYTF. CDR3 nucleotide sequence: TGTGCCAGCAGGTCGGGAAACTATGGCTACACCTTC.

This clonotype was observed at least ten times. The V and J genes are TRBV12-3 or TRBV12-4 and TRBJ2-1; 15 bases align to TRBD2. The junction had 1 base not matched to a gene; V was cut back by 1 base and J by 0 bases. This CDR3 comprises 18 residues. The CDR3 is CASSLGTSGRGSYNEQFF. CDR3 DNA: TGTGCCAGCAGTTTAGGGACTAGCGGGAGGGGCTCCTACAATGAGCAGTTCTTC.

This clonotype occurred a few times. This chain connects TRBV7-2 to TRBJ2-7; 8 bases align to TRBD2. V was pared by 9 bases and J by 5 bases, with 9 bases of the junction left unmatched. This CDR3 spans 13 amino acids. Germline V gene data show CDR1 as SGHTA and CDR2 as FQGNSA. DNA of the CDR3: TGTGCCAGTACTTTCGAGCGGGAGAACGAGCAGTACTTC. Translated: CASTFERENEQYF. The whole variable domain, remainder taken from reference TRBV7-2 and TRBJ2-7, is GAGVSQSPSNKVTEKGKDVELRCDPISGHTALYWYRQSLGQGLEFLIYFQGNSAPDKSGLPSDRFSAERTGGSVSTLTIQRTQQEDSAVYLCASTFERENEQYFGPGTRLTVT.

The gene calls are TRBV19 and TRBJ2-3, with 12 bases that match TRBD1. After removal of 0 bases from V and 7 bases from J, the junction contained 8 bases not matched to a gene. This CDR3 spans 17 amino acids. Germline V gene data show CDR1 as LNHDA and CDR2 as SQIVND (reference sequence). This CDR3 reads CASSIEGGTGGIYTQYF. In nucleotides, the CDR3 is TGTGCCAGTAGTATAGAGGGGGGGACAGGGGGCATTTATACGCAGTATTTT.

This clonotype occurred a few times. The chain uses TRBV7-9 and TRBJ1-4, with D tentatively TRBD1 (5 bases). V shed 3 bases and J shed 7 bases, with 12 bases lying between them. Germline CDR1 reads SEHNR; CDR2 reads FQNEAQ (reference sequence). The CDR3 loop spans 14 amino acids. CDR3 in DNA: TGTGCCAGCAGCTTCGAAGGGGCGGGTGAAAAACTGTTTTTT. Encoded protein: CASSFEGAGEKLFF.

The chain employs TRBV7-2 and TRBJ2-1; D possibly corresponds to TRBD2 (5 bases). Germline V CDR1 and CDR2: SGHTA, FQGNSA. V was pared by 5 bases and J by 9 bases, with 14 bases between. CDR3 length equals 13 residues. CDR3 loop: CASSPGMTGEQFF. CDR3 coding DNA: TGTGCCAGCAGCCCCGGGATGACGGGTGAGCAGTTCTTC.

The sample holds a few counts of this clonotype. The genes are TRBV7-2 and TRBJ1-1; D is undetermined. Germline V gene sequence: CDR1 SGHTA, CDR2 FQGNSA. The CDR3 totals 11 residues. The V gene lost 3 bases and the J gene lost 10 bases, with 9 bases spanning the gap. CDR3 nucleotide sequence: TGTGCCAGCAGCTTCCAAGCGGGAGCTTTCTTT. Protein product: CASSFQAGAFF.

This chain links TRBV12-3 or TRBV12-4 with TRBJ1-1; no firm D call. This CDR3 has 14 amino acids. V lost 5 bases and J 2 bases, leaving 12 bases between the germline ends. The CDR3 reads CASSPPWANTEAFF. CDR3 DNA: TGTGCCAGCAGTCCGCCTTGGGCCAACACTGAAGCTTTCTTT.

This clonotype was picked up many times. This chain connects TRBV27 to TRBJ2-3; D not resolved. Per the germline V gene, CDR1 is MNHEY and CDR2 is SMNVEV (reference sequence). The V end lost 3 bases, the J end lost 4 bases, and 14 bases lay between the germline ends. CDR3 length equals 15 residues. The CDR3: CASSFLGTKADTQYF. The CDR3 nucleotides are TGTGCCAGCAGTTTTCTAGGAACCAAAGCAGATACGCAGTATTTT.

This clonotype occurred many times. Compared with germline, one end of the junction differs, possibly owing to a read error. The rearrangement links TRBV7-2 to TRBJ1-2; 7 nucleotides align to TRBD1. Per the germline V gene, CDR1 is SGHTA and CDR2 is FQGNSA. The CDR3 has 12 amino acids. CDR3 region: CASTVINLGQSF. DNA for the CDR3: TGTGCCAGCACCGTGATTAACTTGGGACAGAGCTTC.

The chain recombines TRBV19 with TRBJ1-1; perhaps TRBD1 as D (5 bases). The V and J ends lost 6 bases and 6 bases respectively, with 14 bases between them. Germline CDR1 LNHDA, CDR2 SQIVND (reference sequence). This CDR3 comprises 13 residues. The CDR3 loop reads CASREGRMPEAFF. As DNA, the CDR3 is TGTGCCAGTAGAGAGGGGAGGATGCCTGAAGCTTTCTTT.

This clonotype showed up just once. The gene calls are TRBV2 and TRBJ2-2; TRBD1 matches at 7 bases. CDR3 length equals 14 residues. V trimming: 4 bases; J trimming: 6 bases; junction bases outside the gene matches: 5. Germline assignment: CDR1 SNHLY and CDR2 FYNNEI. CDR3 DNA: TGTGCCAGCAGTGTATCAACAGGGGCCGGGGAGCTGTTTTTT. This encodes CASSVSTGAGELFF.

This chain links TRBV6-2 or TRBV6-3 with TRBJ2-1; 13 nucleotides align to TRBD2. The ends lost 6 bases at V and 8 bases at J; junction bases unmatched: 4. Per germline, CDR1 MNHEY and CDR2 SVGEGT. This CDR3 has 14 amino acids. The chain's CDR3 is CASSGLAGEDEQFF. CDR3 coding DNA: TGTGCCAGCAGCGGACTAGCGGGAGAGGATGAGCAGTTCTTC.

This chain joins TRBV7-2 and TRBJ2-1, with a weak D call TRBD1 (5 bases). Trimming stripped 1 base from V and 7 bases from J, with 14 bases between. The CDR3 extends over 15 amino acids. Germline values: CDR1 SGHTA, CDR2 FQGNSA. CDR3 nucleotides: TGTGCCAGCAGCTTAGGGGTCAGGGTCCGGAATGAGCAGTTCTTC. Its protein is CASSLGVRVRNEQFF.

The V and J genes are TRBV15 and TRBJ1-5, with a tentative D call TRBD1 (5 bases). The V and J ends lost 2 bases and 3 bases respectively, with 17 bases between them. The CDR3 consists of 17 residues. The germline gives CDR1 LNHNV, CDR2 YYDKDF (reference sequence). The CDR3 bases are TGTGCCACCAGCAGACACGACAGCACCCCCCCCAATCAGCCCCAGCATTTT. This gives the protein CATSRHDSTPPNQPQHF.

This clonotype was counted only a few times. The chain joins TRBV7-9 to TRBJ1-2; 8 bases are a match to TRBD1. This CDR3 has 14 residues. V lost 2 bases, J lost 3 bases, and 2 bases stayed unmatched. Per germline, CDR1 SEHNR and CDR2 FQNEAQ (reference sequence). The CDR3 nucleotides are TGTGCCAGCAGCTTAAACAGGGGGGACTATGGCTACACCTTC. Amino acid sequence: CASSLNRGDYGYTF.

This chain uses TRBV6-2 or TRBV6-3 with TRBJ1-1; 7 nucleotides align to TRBD1. Looked up from germline, CDR1 is MNHEY and CDR2 is SVGEGT. There are 16 residues in the CDR3. The trim removed 2 bases at V and 6 bases at J, leaving 12 bases unmatched. DNA for the CDR3: TGTGCCAGCAGTTACCAGGGGGTAAAGATCTGGGCTGAAGCTTTCTTT. Translation: CASSYQGVKIWAEAFF.

V usage is TRBV27 and J usage is TRBJ1-1; no firm D call. This CDR3 is 17 amino acids long. Per germline, CDR1 MNHEY and CDR2 SMNVEV (reference sequence). V lost 7 bases, J lost 0 bases, and 21 bases lay in between. The CDR3 region is CASILRGFGPMNTEAFF. CDR3 DNA: TGTGCCAGCATCTTGCGAGGTTTTGGCCCCATGAACACTGAAGCTTTCTTT.

This clonotype was found a few times. The chain links TRBV15 to TRBJ2-1, with TRBD1 matching 8 bases. The CDR3 covers 14 residues. Germline V gene data show CDR1 as LNHNV and CDR2 as YYDKDF (reference sequence). V lost 0 bases and J lost 7; bases outside the gene matches: 2. As DNA, the CDR3 is TGTGCCACCAGCAGAGACAGGGGGCGGAATGAGCAGTTCTTC. As protein: CATSRDRGRNEQFF.

This clonotype was counted only a few times. The chain recombines TRBV6-1 with TRBJ2-1, with D unresolved. Germline values: CDR1 MNHNS, CDR2 SASEGT. This CDR3 has 15 residues. Between the trimmed V and J ends, which lost 5 bases and 6 bases, there was a span of 17 bases. CDR3 loop: CASSSAGGFFNEQFF. The DNA of the CDR3 is TGTGCCAGCAGTTCAGCCGGTGGGTTTTTCAATGAGCAGTTCTTC.

In this sample, this clonotype turned up many times. The rearrangement links TRBV7-2 to TRBJ1-2, with D unresolved. The CDR3 loop spans 13 amino acids. Deletions cut 5 bases from V and 1 base from J, with 8 bases between. Looked up from germline, CDR1 is SGHTA and CDR2 is FQGNSA. CDR3 sequence (DNA): TGTGCCAGCAGCCCCACCCGTAACTATGGCTACACCTTC. It is translated as CASSPTRNYGYTF.

This chain joins TRBV27 and TRBJ2-7; D remains ambiguous. Between the trimmed V and J ends, which lost 6 bases and 2 bases, there was a span of 17 bases. Germline assignment: CDR1 MNHEY and CDR2 SMNVEV (reference sequence). The CDR3 length is 15 residues. In nucleotides, the CDR3 is TGTGCCAGCAGCCAGGAGAAGGTTGATACCTACGAGCAGTACTTC. Protein product: CASSQEKVDTYEQYF.

V and J are TRBV19 and TRBJ2-6; no definite D call. CDR3 size: 13 residues. V lost 6 bases, J lost 2 bases, and 5 bases lay in between. The germline V gene encodes CDR1 LNHDA and CDR2 SQIVND (reference sequence). CDR3 DNA sequence: TGTGCCAGTAGGGAGACTGGGGCCAACGTCCTGACTTTC. Protein product: CASRETGANVLTF. The entire variable domain, with the rest obtained from reference TRBV19 and TRBJ2-6, is as follows: DGGITQSPKYLFRKEGQNVTLSCEQNLNHDAMYWYRQDPGQGLRLIYYSQIVNDFQKGDIAEGYSVSREKKESFPLTVTSAQKNPTAFYLCASRETGANVLTFGAGSRLTVL.

This clonotype was seen many times. The V call is TRBV12-3 or TRBV12-4, the J call TRBJ2-7; D is unclear. The CDR3 contains 13 residues. V was pared by 3 bases and J by 3 bases, with 9 bases between. In DNA form, the CDR3 reads TGTGCCAGCAGTTTGACGCCCAACTACGAGCAGTACTTC. As protein: CASSLTPNYEQYF.

This clonotype showed up just a few times. V is TRBV6-5 and J is TRBJ2-1; D is unclear. Germline CDR1 reads MNHEY; CDR2 reads SVGAGI. The V gene lost 2 bases and the J gene lost 0 bases, with 17 bases spanning the gap. This CDR3 spans 18 amino acids. CDR3 in DNA: TGTGCCAGCAGTTACGCACCCGTGGGCCCGAGCTCCTACAATGAGCAGTTCTTC. Residues: CASSYAPVGPSSYNEQFF.

This chain joins TRBV19 and TRBJ1-4; D is perhaps TRBD1 (6 bases). This CDR3 region has 14 residues. Trimming removed 8 bases from V and 5 bases from J, with 15 bases in between. The germline CDR1 and CDR2 sequences are LNHDA and SQIVND (reference sequence). This CDR3 reads CASREGGPNEKLFF. The CDR3 nucleotides are TGTGCCAGTCGAGAGGGGGGGCCAAATGAAAAACTGTTTTTT. Drawing the rest from reference TRBV19 and TRBJ1-4, the complete variable domain is DGGITQSPKYLFRKEGQNVTLSCEQNLNHDAMYWYRQDPGQGLRLIYYSQIVNDFQKGDIAEGYSVSREKKESFPLTVTSAQKNPTAFYLCASREGGPNEKLFFGSGTQLSVL.

This clonotype was picked up a small number of times. CDR3 coding DNA: TGTGCCAGCAGCTTTAGCGGGAGTGTCTCCTACGAGCAGTACTTC. Translating gives CASSFSGSVSYEQYF. V gene TRBV11-2 combines with J gene TRBJ2-7; 9 positions match TRBD2. Trimming at V came to 3 bases and at J to 0 bases, leaving 3 bases not matched to a gene. CDR1 and CDR2 (germline): SGHAT, FQNNGV. This CDR3 is 15 amino acids long.

This clonotype is a singleton in its sample. The chain combines TRBV4-1 with TRBJ1-2, with no clear D. V lost 0 bases and J 4 bases, leaving 9 bases between the germline ends. From germline, CDR1 is MGHRA and CDR2 YSYEKL. The CDR3 totals 14 residues. CDR3 amino acids: CASSQDQAFYGYTF. In DNA, the CDR3 is TGCGCCAGCAGCCAAGATCAGGCTTTCTATGGCTACACCTTC.

The V call is TRBV6-2 or TRBV6-3, the J call TRBJ2-7; the match to TRBD1 covers 8 bases. J lost 0 bases, V lost 6 bases, and 13 bases had no gene match. The germline V gene has CDR1 MNHEY and CDR2 SVGEGT. The CDR3 length is 17 residues. The CDR3 DNA is TGTGCCAGCAGAAGGGACAGGCGCGGCGTACCCTCCTACGAGCAGTACTTC. This gives the protein CASRRDRRGVPSYEQYF.

The chain is built from TRBV12-3 or TRBV12-4 and TRBJ1-4, with a tentative D call TRBD1 (5 bases). The CDR3 has 14 amino acids. V lost 5 bases to trimming and J lost 8 bases, with 15 bases between them. CDR3 DNA: TGTGCCAGCAGTCACCGGGGGTCTGGGGAAAAACTGTTTTTT. Translated: CASSHRGSGEKLFF.

This clonotype has a count of ten or more. The gene calls are TRBV7-2 and TRBJ1-2, with TRBD1 matching 7 bases. The length of the CDR3 is 16 residues. Germline loops: CDR1 SGHTA, CDR2 FQGNSA. V was clipped by 2 bases and J by 4 bases; unmatched bases: 10. The CDR3 nucleotides are TGTGCCAGCAGCTTATTCTCGACAGGGAACGGCTATGGCTACACCTTC. Translating gives CASSLFSTGNGYGYTF.